This entry lists 26 T cell receptor beta chains sequenced from one sample in a study of shared clonotypes between healthy human individuals. Using immunoSEQ multiplex PCR, the repertoire was profiled, and TCRdb retains in-frame clones only, with some absent. This sample has roughly 500,000 clones, with about 72% found just once. The sample taken for sequencing was PBMCs. All receptors come from a woman in her forties in good health. Some clones in this sample may be carry-over from other donors' samples.

The chain links TRBV10-3 to TRBJ1-2; 8 bases are a match to TRBD1. In germline, CDR1 is ENHRY, CDR2 SYGVKD. Unmatched junction bases numbered 5, after V lost 2 bases and J lost 3 bases. This CDR3 is 15 amino acids long. The CDR3 bases are TGTGCCATCAGTGAGGGACAGGGAGGTCACTATGGCTACACCTTC. It codes for CAISEGQGGHYGYTF.

The gene calls are TRBV10-2 and TRBJ2-7; 8 bases line up with TRBD1. V lost 8 bases to trimming and J lost 3 bases; unmatched junction nucleotides: 15. The germline V gene encodes CDR1 WSHSY and CDR2 SAAADI. This CDR3 is 16 amino acids long. CDR3 DNA sequence: TGCGCCAGCGGGGGTTGGGGGACAGGATTCGGCTACGAGCAGTACTTC. As protein: CASGGWGTGFGYEQYF.

This clone was seen only a few times. The V and J genes are TRBV5-8 and TRBJ1-5; D remains unclear. Per germline, CDR1 SGHTS and CDR2 YDEGEE. V was cut by 0 bases and J by 6 bases, with 10 bases left in between. The CDR3 covers 14 residues. The CDR3 DNA sequence: TGTGCCAGCAGCTTGGGCCTCAAGGGTCAGCCCCAGCATTTT. Translated, it gives CASSLGLKGQPQHF.

V is TRBV28 and J is TRBJ2-3; 9 nucleotides align to TRBD2. Trimming at V came to 4 bases and at J to 3 bases, leaving 8 bases not matched to a gene. Per the germline V gene, CDR1 is MDHEN and CDR2 is SYDVKM. This CDR3 region has 16 residues. CDR3 DNA sequence: TGTGCCAGCAGTTCCGCGGGAGGGGGGGATACAGATACGCAGTATTTT. Translating it yields CASSSAGGGDTDTQYF.

The CDR3 is CSVEGQTDSPYNEQFF. CDR3 coding DNA: TGCAGCGTTGAAGGGCAGACGGACAGCCCTTACAATGAGCAGTTCTTC. This chain uses TRBV29-1 with TRBJ2-1, with a tentative D call TRBD1 (6 bases). Germline lookup yields CDR1 SQVTM and CDR2 ANQGSEA. The ends were cut back, 1 base at V and 4 bases at J, with 17 bases in the middle. This CDR3 has 16 amino acids.

V is TRBV27 and J is TRBJ1-5; 9 bases are a match to TRBD1. J gave up 4 bases and V 4 bases, and 11 bases lay outside the gene matches. Germline CDR1 is MNHEY and CDR2 is SMNVEV (reference sequence). There are 17 residues in the CDR3. The CDR3 loop is CASSSFGTGRLNQPQHF. The CDR3 coding sequence is TGTGCCAGCAGTTCCTTCGGGACAGGGCGATTAAATCAGCCCCAGCATTTT.

This clone was found a few times. The sample carries other DNA sequences with the same CDR3. The chain couples TRBV7-2 to TRBJ2-5; 8 nucleotides match TRBD1. The J segment lost 4 bases and the V segment lost 5 bases, leaving 6 bases of the junction unmatched. Germline values: CDR1 SGHTA, CDR2 FQGNSA. CDR3 length equals 14 residues. This chain's CDR3 is CASSPRQGSETQYF. The CDR3 nucleotides read TGTGCCAGCAGCCCCCGACAGGGGTCAGAGACCCAGTACTTC.

The chain couples TRBV9 to TRBJ1-2; D is uncertain. The V and J ends lost 3 bases and 7 bases respectively, with 4 bases between them. This CDR3 spans 10 amino acids. Germline loops: CDR1 SGDLS, CDR2 YYNGEE. CDR3 in DNA: TGTGCCAGCAGCGGGGGTGGCTACACCTTC. It translates to CASSGGGYTF.

The chain uses TRBV5-4 and TRBJ2-7; 9 nucleotides line up with TRBD2. The CDR3 consists of 15 residues. CDR1 and CDR2 (germline): SGHNT, YYREEE (reference sequence). Trimming took 0 bases from V and 1 from J; bases not matched to a gene: 2. For the CDR3, the DNA is TGTGCCAGCAGCTTGGCTAGCGGGACGTCCTACGAGCAGTACTTC. Translation: CASSLASGTSYEQYF.

This clone appeared a single time. The chain joins TRBV28 to TRBJ1-2; 12 bases line up with TRBD1. The CDR3 totals 17 residues. The germline CDR1 and CDR2 sequences are MDHEN and SYDVKM. J gave up 3 bases and V 6 bases, and 11 bases lay outside the gene matches. CDR3 sequence (DNA): TGTGCCAGCAGGGCAACGGGACAGGGGGCGAAGGACTATGGCTACACCTTC. Protein product: CASRATGQGAKDYGYTF.

This chain links TRBV5-4 with TRBJ2-5; 7 bases match TRBD2. Matching the DNA end better, TRBJ2-7 makes the J call doubtful. There are 15 residues in the CDR3. The germline V gene has CDR1 SGHNT and CDR2 YYREEE (reference sequence). DNA for the CDR3: TGTGCCAGCAGCTTGGCCCGCGGGAGCATCCGCGAGCAGTACTTC. It encodes CASSLARGSIREQYF.

The chain joins TRBV7-2 to TRBJ2-1, with TRBD2 identical over 13 bases. The CDR3 length is 17 residues. Germline CDR1 and CDR2: SGHTA and FQGNSA. The ends lost 5 bases at V and 7 bases at J; junction bases unmatched: 11. The CDR3 sequence: CASSKRTSGSSRNEQFF. The CDR3 DNA sequence: TGTGCCAGCAGCAAAAGGACTAGCGGGAGTTCGCGTAATGAGCAGTTCTTC.

As to this clone: Other DNA sequences in this sample translate to the same CDR3. CDR3 in amino acids: CASSPTGGGYEQYF. CDR3 in DNA: TGTGCCAGCTCACCCACAGGGGGCGGCTACGAGCAGTACTTC. This chain connects TRBV18 to TRBJ2-7; 9 bases align to TRBD1. The V and J ends lost 3 bases and 3 bases, in that order; junction bases with no gene match: 3. This CDR3 region has 14 residues. CDR1 is KGHSH and CDR2 is LQKENI in the germline V gene.

This clone was seen more than once but under ten times. The chain uses TRBV10-1 and TRBJ2-7; TRBD1 agrees at 11 bases. CDR1 and CDR2 from the germline V gene are WNHNN and SYGVQD (reference sequence). The V and J ends lost 10 bases and 5 bases, in that order; junction bases with no gene match: 10. This CDR3 comprises 14 residues. As DNA, the CDR3 is TGCGCCACGAGCTGGGACAGGGGGAGGAACGAGCAGTACTTC. Translating gives CATSWDRGRNEQYF.

With regard to this clone: Within the sample, other DNA sequences also encode this same CDR3. V is TRBV6-1 and J is TRBJ2-7; tentative D call: TRBD1 (5 bases). V was shortened by 1 base and J by 0 bases, with 10 bases between the two germline ends. CDR1 MNHNS and CDR2 SASEGT come from the germline V gene. The CDR3 sequence is 15 residues long. This CDR3 is CASSEEGISSYEQYF. As DNA, the CDR3 is TGTGCCAGCAGTGAAGAGGGGATAAGCTCCTACGAGCAGTACTTC.

This chain links TRBV19 with TRBJ2-5, with 11 bases lining up with TRBD2. This CDR3 has 15 amino acids. V shed 5 bases, J shed 4 bases, and the junction held 6 bases outside the gene matches. Germline assignment: CDR1 LNHDA and CDR2 SQIVND (reference sequence). The CDR3 DNA reads TGTGCCAGTAGTCCTCCGACTAGCGGGATAGAGACCCAGTACTTC. Amino acids: CASSPPTSGIETQYF. Combining the CDR3 with reference TRBV19 and TRBJ2-5 gives the whole variable domain DGGITQSPKYLFRKEGQNVTLSCEQNLNHDAMYWYRQDPGQGLRLIYYSQIVNDFQKGDIAEGYSVSREKKESFPLTVTSAQKNPTAFYLCASSPPTSGIETQYFGPGTRLLVL.

This chain joins TRBV6-6 and TRBJ1-3; no definite D call. The CDR3 has 14 residues. Germline V gives CDR1 MNHNY, CDR2 SVGAGI (reference sequence). V lost 10 bases and J 0 bases, leaving 13 bases between the germline ends. The CDR3 is CATTGASSGNTIYF. For the CDR3, the DNA is TGTGCCACGACTGGCGCCTCCTCTGGAAACACCATATATTTT.

This CDR3 reads CASRPSTGLAGEQYF. CDR3 in DNA: TGTGCCAGCAGACCCTCGACGGGACTAGCGGGAGAGCAGTACTTC. The chain has TRBV28 and TRBJ2-7; TRBD2 agrees at 13 bases. The CDR3 runs to 15 residues. Germline values: CDR1 MDHEN, CDR2 SYDVKM. The J segment lost 7 bases and the V segment lost 6 bases, leaving 9 bases of the junction unmatched.

The CDR3 loop is CASSLSGISNEQFF. CDR3 DNA: TGTGCCAGCAGTTTAAGTGGGATCTCCAATGAGCAGTTCTTC. The chain joins TRBV28 to TRBJ2-1; D gene ambiguous. The CDR3 loop spans 14 amino acids. V lost 2 bases and J lost 6, with 11 bases in between. Per germline, CDR1 MDHEN and CDR2 SYDVKM.

CDR3 sequence: CASSRQGGTEAFF. The CDR3 bases are TGCGCCAGCAGCCGTCAGGGAGGCACTGAAGCTTTCTTT. The chain couples TRBV5-1 to TRBJ1-1; a possible D gene is TRBD1 (5 bases). CDR3 length: 13 residues. The germline V gene encodes CDR1 SGHRS and CDR2 YFSETQ. The V end lost 4 bases, the J end lost 4 bases, and 11 bases lay between the germline ends.

This clone appeared once. The chain couples TRBV19 to TRBJ2-3; D not certain. Trimming shortened V by 6 bases and J by 0 bases, and 10 bases separated the two germline ends. Germline CDR1 is LNHDA and CDR2 is SQIVND (reference sequence). This CDR3 region has 14 residues. This CDR3 is CASRESPSTDTQYF. Written as DNA, the CDR3 is TGTGCCAGTAGGGAGTCTCCTAGCACAGATACGCAGTATTTT.

The chain links TRBV5-6 to TRBJ2-5; D is uncertain. Trimming stripped 2 bases from V and 0 bases from J, with 23 bases between. This CDR3 has 19 residues. CDR1 is SGHDT and CDR2 is YYEEEE in the germline V gene. The CDR3 bases are TGTGCCAGCAGCTTACGACCCTTTTCCATACAACCGTACCAAGAGACCCAGTACTTC. This translates into CASSLRPFSIQPYQETQYF.

A single count supports this clone. The V and J genes are TRBV30 and TRBJ1-2, with D perhaps matching TRBD1 (6 bases). Germline assignment: CDR1 GTSNPN and CDR2 SVGIG (reference sequence). The length of the CDR3 is 14 residues. V lost 5 bases and J 4 bases, leaving 17 bases between the germline ends. The CDR3 loop reads CAWQKRGGLYGYTF. The CDR3 DNA reads TGTGCCTGGCAAAAGCGCGGGGGGCTCTATGGCTACACCTTC.

The rearrangement links TRBV13 to TRBJ1-2; a weak D match, TRBD1 (6 bases). This CDR3 comprises 13 residues. The germline CDR1 and CDR2 sequences are PRHDT and FYEKMQ (reference sequence). V was shortened by 3 bases and J by 10 bases, with 15 bases between the two germline ends. The CDR3: CASSFEGQRSYTF. In DNA, the CDR3 is TGTGCCAGCAGCTTCGAGGGACAAAGGTCCTACACCTTC.

The gene calls are TRBV2 and TRBJ2-3, with a possible D match to TRBD1 (5 bases). Trimming shortened V by 7 bases and J by 5 bases, and 13 bases separated the two germline ends. Germline V gene data show CDR1 as SNHLY and CDR2 as FYNNEI. This CDR3 contains 13 residues. Here the CDR3 reads CASIIIREDTQYF. The CDR3 DNA sequence: TGTGCCAGCATTATAATCAGGGAAGATACGCAGTATTTT.

V and J are TRBV7-9 and TRBJ2-5; a weak D match, TRBD1 (6 bases). Germline values: CDR1 SEHNR, CDR2 FQNEAQ (reference sequence). Trimming took 5 bases from V and 3 from J, leaving 22 bases between them. This CDR3 comprises 17 residues. The CDR3 is CASSLPTWAGDEETQYF. CDR3 nucleotide sequence: TGTGCCAGCAGCCTCCCGACTTGGGCAGGGGATGAAGAGACCCAGTACTTC.